The next 19 T cell receptor beta chains were all read from a single sample in a study of blood T cell repertoires in COVID-19. Measured with immunoSEQ multiplex PCR; TCRdb has only the in-frame clones, and not every one. The sample contains 150,000 to 200,000 clones, roughly 90% of which appear only once. Sequencing was carried out using PBMCs or T cells enriched from blood (not recorded which). The receptors here all came from a woman in her forties or fifties who had recovered from COVID-19.

This clone was recorded once. Here the CDR3 reads CASSDPGGRSYNEQFF. CDR3 DNA: TGTGCCAGCAGTGATCCCGGGGGGCGGTCCTACAATGAGCAGTTCTTC. The rearrangement links TRBV2 to TRBJ2-1; D perhaps matches TRBD2 (7 bases). V shed 3 bases and J shed 1 base, with 13 bases lying between them. The length of the CDR3 is 16 residues. Germline values: CDR1 SNHLY, CDR2 FYNNEI.

The rearrangement links TRBV19 to TRBJ2-5; possible D gene TRBD2, 6 bases. Germline assignment: CDR1 LNHDA and CDR2 SQIVND (reference sequence). This CDR3 has 14 amino acids. Trimming removed 3 bases at V and 5 bases at J, with 13 bases between. The CDR3 sequence: CASSIGTVLETQYF. DNA of the CDR3: TGTGCCAGTAGTATCGGGACTGTTCTGGAGACCCAGTACTTC.

Only one count was recorded for this clone. This chain links TRBV19 with TRBJ1-1, with 9 bases matching TRBD1. V shed 7 bases and J 1 base; nucleotides not matched to a gene: 4. The CDR3 runs 14 residues. CDR1 LNHDA and CDR2 SQIVND come from the germline V gene (reference sequence). The CDR3 DNA follows: TGTGCCAGTATCCCGGGACAGGGGAACACTGAAGCTTTCTTT. As protein: CASIPGQGNTEAFF. Using reference TRBV19 and TRBJ1-1 for the parts outside the CDR3, the full variable domain is DGGITQSPKYLFRKEGQNVTLSCEQNLNHDAMYWYRQDPGQGLRLIYYSQIVNDFQKGDIAEGYSVSREKKESFPLTVTSAQKNPTAFYLCASIPGQGNTEAFFGQGTRLTVV.

In its sample, this clone was seen a few times. The chain carries TRBV7-2 and TRBJ2-3; 14 bases agree with TRBD2. This CDR3 is built from 17 residues. The germline V gene encodes CDR1 SGHTA and CDR2 FQGNSA. Trimming cost V 6 bases and J 1 base; bases outside gene matches: 6. The CDR3 sequence is CASRPPGLAGGTDTQYF. DNA for the CDR3: TGTGCCAGCAGGCCACCGGGACTAGCGGGGGGCACAGATACGCAGTATTTT.

Regarding this clone: Distinct nucleotide sequences in the sample also encode this CDR3. The V and J genes are TRBV6-2 or TRBV6-3 and TRBJ1-5, with D possibly matching TRBD1 (6 bases). The V gene's germline CDR1 is MNHEY and CDR2 SVGEGT. This CDR3 is 14 amino acids long. V lost 0 bases, J lost 4 bases, and 7 bases lay in between. In nucleotides, the CDR3 is TGTGCCAGCAGTTACTCGAGGGGGAATCAGCCCCAGCATTTT. Translation: CASSYSRGNQPQHF.

The DNA of the CDR3 is TGTGCCACCAGCAACCCCAGGGGGTTGAACACCGGGGAGCTGTTTTTT. Translation gives CATSNPRGLNTGELFF. This chain connects TRBV15 to TRBJ2-2; 7 bases agree with TRBD1. CDR1 and CDR2 from the germline V gene are LNHNV and YYDKDF (reference sequence). This CDR3 is built from 16 residues. V gave up 4 bases and J gave up 1 base; unmatched junction bases: 6.

This sequence joins TRBV2 and TRBJ2-3, with D unclear. Germline V gives CDR1 SNHLY, CDR2 FYNNEI. The CDR3 runs 13 residues. Deletions cut 5 bases from V and 3 bases from J, with 9 bases between. CDR3 DNA sequence: TGTGCCAGCAGTTCTACTTGGACAGATACGCAGTATTTT. It translates to CASSSTWTDTQYF.

The CDR3 nucleotides read TGTGCCAGTAGTATTTTTAGCTCTGGGGCCAACGTCCTGACTTTC. Translating it yields CASSIFSSGANVLTF. The chain carries TRBV19 and TRBJ2-6; D gene uncertain. This CDR3 region has 15 residues. The V gene's germline CDR1 is LNHDA and CDR2 SQIVND (reference sequence). V was pared by 3 bases and J by 0 bases, with 6 bases between.

V gene TRBV3-1 (or the pseudogene TRBV3-2) combines with J gene TRBJ2-5; 7 nucleotides match TRBD2. CDR1 and CDR2 from the germline V gene are LGHDT and YNNKEL (reference sequence). V shed 8 bases, J shed 1 base, and the junction held 10 bases outside the gene matches. There are 15 residues in the CDR3. CDR3 bases: TGTGCCAGCCTACCAGAAGGGACTACCCAAGAGACCCAGTACTTC. Translation: CASLPEGTTQETQYF.

This clone has more than one count but fewer than ten. The chain is built from TRBV7-6 and TRBJ1-3; D remains unclear. The CDR3 extends over 17 amino acids. Germline CDR1 and CDR2: SGHVS and FNYEAQ. V lost 1 base and J lost 0, with 13 bases in between. The CDR3 sequence: CASSLVSSRLSGNTIYF. CDR3 nucleotides: TGTGCCAGCAGCTTAGTTTCCAGTCGTCTCTCTGGAAACACCATATATTTT.

The V call is TRBV7-2, the J call TRBJ2-7; TRBD1 agrees at 10 bases. Germline V gene lookup returns CDR1 SGHTA and CDR2 FQGNSA. This CDR3 contains 14 residues. J was trimmed by 3 bases and V by 5 bases; bases with no gene match: 4. Written as DNA, the CDR3 is TGTGCCAGCAGCCGGCGGGACAGGGGCTACGAGCAGTACTTC. Amino acids: CASSRRDRGYEQYF. The complete variable domain, with remaining parts taken from reference TRBV7-2 and TRBJ2-7, reads GAGVSQSPSNKVTEKGKDVELRCDPISGHTALYWYRQSLGQGLEFLIYFQGNSAPDKSGLPSDRFSAERTGGSVSTLTIQRTQQEDSAVYLCASSRRDRGYEQYFGPGTRLTVT.

The rearrangement links TRBV29-1 to TRBJ1-1, with 8 bases aligning to TRBD1. Germline V gene data show CDR1 as SQVTM and CDR2 as ANQGSEA. V dropped 6 bases and J dropped 5; count of bases not matched to a gene: 11. This CDR3 region has 14 residues. DNA for the CDR3: TGCAGCGTACCTCGAGGACAGGGAGGTACTGAAGCTTTCTTT. Its protein product is CSVPRGQGGTEAFF.

The chain couples TRBV13 to TRBJ2-7, with TRBD2 matching 7 bases. V lost 3 bases to trimming and J lost 7 bases; unmatched junction nucleotides: 9. This CDR3 has 14 residues. CDR1 is PRHDT, CDR2 FYEKMQ, per germline (reference sequence). CDR3 in DNA: TGTGCCAGCAGCTTCACATCCGGGGGGAGTGAGCAGTACTTC. This translates into CASSFTSGGSEQYF.

The chain joins TRBV7-2 to TRBJ2-1; 8 bases align to TRBD2. Trimming at V came to 3 bases and at J to 3 bases, leaving 4 bases not matched to a gene. The CDR3 totals 15 residues. In germline, CDR1 is SGHTA, CDR2 FQGNSA. This chain's CDR3 is CASSFGRGDYNEQFF. The CDR3, as DNA: TGTGCCAGCAGCTTTGGGCGGGGGGACTACAATGAGCAGTTCTTC.

The V gene is TRBV2, the J gene TRBJ1-2, with D perhaps matching TRBD1 (5 bases). Trimming pared 7 bases from V and 6 bases from J, leaving 12 bases between. The CDR3 runs 12 residues. Looked up from germline, CDR1 is SNHLY and CDR2 is FYNNEI. CDR3 sequence reads: CASTSSGDGYTF. The CDR3 nucleotides are TGTGCCAGCACATCCTCGGGGGATGGCTACACCTTC.

The chain carries TRBV27 and TRBJ2-7; TRBD1 matches 7 bases. Per the germline V gene, CDR1 is MNHEY and CDR2 is SMNVEV (reference sequence). CDR3 size: 15 residues. Unmatched junction bases numbered 10, after V lost 7 bases and J lost 1 base. The CDR3 reads CASTPGTEISYEQYF. For the CDR3, the DNA is TGTGCCAGCACCCCCGGGACAGAGATTTCCTACGAGCAGTACTTC.

The chain has TRBV18 and TRBJ1-1, with D perhaps matching TRBD1 (6 bases). The germline V gene has CDR1 KGHSH and CDR2 LQKENI. The V end lost 6 bases, the J end lost 4 bases, and 12 bases lay between the germline ends. CDR3 length equals 13 residues. The DNA of the CDR3 is TGTGCCAGCTCCTACAGGGAAGCCACTGAAGCTTTCTTT. Translating it yields CASSYREATEAFF.

V usage is TRBV7-2 and J usage is TRBJ1-6; D ambiguous. CDR3 length equals 14 residues. Trimming shortened V by 3 bases and J by 5 bases, and 8 bases separated the two germline ends. Germline CDR1 is SGHTA and CDR2 is FQGNSA. CDR3 region: CASSLGSNNSPLHF. The CDR3 nucleotides are TGTGCCAGCAGCTTGGGCAGCAATAATTCACCCCTCCACTTT.

The chain uses TRBV7-9 and TRBJ2-5, with D tentatively TRBD1 (5 bases). CDR1 and CDR2 (germline): SEHNR, FQNEAQ (reference sequence). Trimming took off 1 base at V and 3 bases at J, with 6 bases between the two ends. The CDR3 totals 13 residues. As DNA, the CDR3 is TGTGCCAGCAGCTTAGGGGGCGAAGAGACCCAGTACTTC. This encodes CASSLGGEETQYF.